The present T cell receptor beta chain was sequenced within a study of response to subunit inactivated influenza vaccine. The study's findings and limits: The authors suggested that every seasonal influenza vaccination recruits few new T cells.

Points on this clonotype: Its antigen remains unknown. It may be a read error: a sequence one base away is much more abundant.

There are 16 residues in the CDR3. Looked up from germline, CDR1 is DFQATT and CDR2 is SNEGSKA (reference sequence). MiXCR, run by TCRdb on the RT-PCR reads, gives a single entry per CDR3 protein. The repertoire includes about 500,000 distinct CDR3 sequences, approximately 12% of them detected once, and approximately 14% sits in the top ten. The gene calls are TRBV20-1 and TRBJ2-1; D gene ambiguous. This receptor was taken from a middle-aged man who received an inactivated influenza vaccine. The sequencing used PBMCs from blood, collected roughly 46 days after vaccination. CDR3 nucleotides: TGCTGTGCTAGAGATCTCCCGAGGTCCCTACGCAATGAGCAGTTCTTC. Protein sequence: CCARDLPRSLRNEQFF.